This entry describes one TCR beta chain. This sample was taken from a study of shared clonotypes between healthy human individuals. Overall study: The people who gave samples were a couple of women and a few men aged 18 to 49. The plates for each donor numbered three CD4 naive, three CD4 memory, two CD8 naive and one CD8 memory.

The CDR3 extends over 16 amino acids. Germline V lookup: CDR1 SGDLS, CDR2 YYNGEE. J was trimmed by 6 bases and V by 3 bases; bases with no gene match: 8. Generated by immunoSEQ multiplex PCR, the TCRdb table keeps only in-frame clones and is missing some. Of 500,000 to 700,000 clones detected, approximately 96% appear once; the ten largest clones hold approximately 0.11%. Cells designated naive CD8 were CD45RO-negative and were positively selected for CCR7, with terminally differentiated effector memory CD45RA+ cells excluded. V and J are TRBV9 and TRBJ2-2; TRBD2 agrees at 10 bases. The receptor's source is a woman in her 30s in good health. The sequencing sample was made of naive CD8+ T cells sorted from blood. In DNA form, the CDR3 reads TGTGCCAGCAGCGCCCCTACTAGCGGGACGGCCGGGGAGCTGTTTTTT. Translated: CASSAPTSGTAGELFF. Full variable domain (rest looked up from reference TRBV9 and TRBJ2-2): DSGVTQTPKHLITATGQRVTLRCSPRSGDLSVYWYQQSLDQGLQFLIQYYNGEERAKGNILERFSAQQFPDLHSELNLSSLELGDSALYFCASSAPTSGTAGELFFGEGSRLTVL.